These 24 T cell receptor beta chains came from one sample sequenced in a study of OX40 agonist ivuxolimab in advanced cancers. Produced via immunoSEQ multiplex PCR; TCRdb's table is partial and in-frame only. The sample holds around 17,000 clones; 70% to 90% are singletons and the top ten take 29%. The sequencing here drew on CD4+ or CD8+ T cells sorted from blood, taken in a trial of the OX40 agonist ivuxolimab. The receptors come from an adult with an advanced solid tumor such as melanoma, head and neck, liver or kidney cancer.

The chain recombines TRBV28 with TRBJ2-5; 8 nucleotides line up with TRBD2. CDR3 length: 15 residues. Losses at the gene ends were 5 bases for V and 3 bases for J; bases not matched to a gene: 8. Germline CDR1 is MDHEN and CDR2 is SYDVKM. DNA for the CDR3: TGTGCCAGCAGTCTCGCCGGGACTAGGGAAGAGACCCAGTACTTC. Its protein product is CASSLAGTREETQYF.

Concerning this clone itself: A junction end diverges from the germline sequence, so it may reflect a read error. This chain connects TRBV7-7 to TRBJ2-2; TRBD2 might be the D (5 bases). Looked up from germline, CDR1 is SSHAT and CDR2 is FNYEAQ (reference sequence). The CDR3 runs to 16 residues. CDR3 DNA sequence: TGTGCTAGCACCCCTCTCGAGAGGGCCCACACCGGGGAGCTGTTTTTT. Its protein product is CASTPLERAHTGELFF.

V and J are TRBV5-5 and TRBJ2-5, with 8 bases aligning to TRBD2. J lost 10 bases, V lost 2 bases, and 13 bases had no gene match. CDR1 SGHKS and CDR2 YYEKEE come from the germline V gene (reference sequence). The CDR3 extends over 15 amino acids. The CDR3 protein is CASSFSGAGVGDQYF. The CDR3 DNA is TGTGCCAGCAGCTTTAGCGGAGCGGGGGTCGGGGACCAGTACTTC.

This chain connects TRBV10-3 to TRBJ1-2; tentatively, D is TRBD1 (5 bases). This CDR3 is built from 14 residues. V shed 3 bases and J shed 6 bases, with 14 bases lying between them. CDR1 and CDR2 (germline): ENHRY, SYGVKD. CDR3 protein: CAISDPRTNDGYTF. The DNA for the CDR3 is TGTGCCATCAGTGACCCCCGGACAAATGATGGCTACACCTTC.

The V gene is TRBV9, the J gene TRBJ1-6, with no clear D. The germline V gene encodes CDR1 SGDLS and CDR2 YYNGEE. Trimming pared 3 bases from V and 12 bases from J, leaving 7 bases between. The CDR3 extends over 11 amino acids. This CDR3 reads CASSDSGPLHF. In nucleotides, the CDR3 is TGTGCCAGCAGCGACAGTGGACCCCTCCACTTT.

The CDR3, as DNA: TGTGCCAGCAGCTTAACCAGGGGACCTGGCACAGATACGCAGTATTTT. Translating gives CASSLTRGPGTDTQYF. The chain couples TRBV7-9 to TRBJ2-3; tentative D call: TRBD1 (6 bases). From germline, CDR1 is SEHNR and CDR2 FQNEAQ (reference sequence). This CDR3 is built from 16 residues. Trimming took off 2 bases at V and 1 base at J, with 13 bases between the two ends.

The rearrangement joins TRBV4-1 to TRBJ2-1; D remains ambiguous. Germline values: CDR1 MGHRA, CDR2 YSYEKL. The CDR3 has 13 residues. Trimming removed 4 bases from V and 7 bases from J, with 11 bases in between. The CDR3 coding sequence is TGCGCCAGCAGCCTTGAGTTGGGTAATGAGCAGTTCTTC. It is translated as CASSLELGNEQFF.

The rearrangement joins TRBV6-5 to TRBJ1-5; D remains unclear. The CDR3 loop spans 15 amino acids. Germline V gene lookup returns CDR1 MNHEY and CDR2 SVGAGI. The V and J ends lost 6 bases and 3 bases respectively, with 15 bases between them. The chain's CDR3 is CASSPYTAYNQPQHF. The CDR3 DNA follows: TGTGCCAGCAGCCCTTATACAGCGTACAATCAGCCCCAGCATTTT.

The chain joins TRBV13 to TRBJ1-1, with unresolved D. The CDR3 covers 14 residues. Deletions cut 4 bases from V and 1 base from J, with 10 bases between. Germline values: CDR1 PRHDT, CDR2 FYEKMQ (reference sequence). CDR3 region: CASSSRDPNTEAFF. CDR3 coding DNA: TGTGCCAGCAGCTCCCGGGATCCGAACACTGAAGCTTTCTTT.

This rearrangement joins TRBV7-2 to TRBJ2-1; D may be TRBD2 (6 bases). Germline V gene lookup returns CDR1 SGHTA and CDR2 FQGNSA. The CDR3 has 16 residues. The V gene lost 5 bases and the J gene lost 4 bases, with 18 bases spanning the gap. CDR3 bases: TGTGCCAGCAGCCCGCAGCCGGGACTCTTGTACAATGAGCAGTTCTTC. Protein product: CASSPQPGLLYNEQFF.

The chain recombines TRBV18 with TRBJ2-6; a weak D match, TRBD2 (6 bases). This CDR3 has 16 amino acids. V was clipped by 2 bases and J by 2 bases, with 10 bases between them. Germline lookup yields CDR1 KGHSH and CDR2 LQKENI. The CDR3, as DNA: TGTGCCAGCTCACCAGAGGAGGGGACTGGGGCCAACGTCCTGACTTTC. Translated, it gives CASSPEEGTGANVLTF.

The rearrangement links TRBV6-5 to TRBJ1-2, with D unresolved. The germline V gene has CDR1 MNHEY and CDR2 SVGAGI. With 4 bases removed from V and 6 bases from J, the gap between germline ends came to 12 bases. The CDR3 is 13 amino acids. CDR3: CASSLVSRDGYTF. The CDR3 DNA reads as TGTGCCAGCAGTTTAGTTTCGAGAGATGGCTACACCTTC.

The CDR3 spells CASSFGSWLEQFF. In DNA, the CDR3 is TGTGCCAGCAGCTTTGGCAGCTGGTTGGAGCAGTTCTTC. The chain employs TRBV11-3 and TRBJ2-1; the D is unclear. V dropped 3 bases and J dropped 10 bases, with 13 bases sitting between them. The CDR3 runs 13 residues. Germline loops: CDR1 SGHNT, CDR2 YENEEA.

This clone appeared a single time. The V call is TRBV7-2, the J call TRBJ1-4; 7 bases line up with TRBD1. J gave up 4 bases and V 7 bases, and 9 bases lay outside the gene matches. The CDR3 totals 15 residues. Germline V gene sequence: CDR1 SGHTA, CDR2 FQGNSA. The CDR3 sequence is CASTTVGQNNEKLFF. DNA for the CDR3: TGTGCCAGCACCACGGTGGGACAGAATAATGAAAAACTGTTTTTT.

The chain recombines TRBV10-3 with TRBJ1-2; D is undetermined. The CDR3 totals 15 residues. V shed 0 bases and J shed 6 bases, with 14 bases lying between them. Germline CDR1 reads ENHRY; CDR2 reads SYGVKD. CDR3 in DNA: TGTGCCATCAGTGAGTCGGTCTCTTCAACCCATGGCTACACCTTC. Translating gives CAISESVSSTHGYTF.

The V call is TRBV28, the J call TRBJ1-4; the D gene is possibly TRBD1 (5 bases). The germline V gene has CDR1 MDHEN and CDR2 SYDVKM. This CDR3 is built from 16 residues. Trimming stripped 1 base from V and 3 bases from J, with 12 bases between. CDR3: CASSLFSGRANEKLFF. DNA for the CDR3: TGTGCCAGCAGTTTATTCAGTGGCAGGGCTAATGAAAAACTGTTTTTT.

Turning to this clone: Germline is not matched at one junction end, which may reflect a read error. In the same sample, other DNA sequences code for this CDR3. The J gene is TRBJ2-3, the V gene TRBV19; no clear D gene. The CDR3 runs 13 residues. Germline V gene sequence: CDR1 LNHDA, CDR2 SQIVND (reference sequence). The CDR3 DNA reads TGTGCCAGTAAGGCCTATAGCACAGATACACAGTATTTT. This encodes CASKAYSTDTQYF.

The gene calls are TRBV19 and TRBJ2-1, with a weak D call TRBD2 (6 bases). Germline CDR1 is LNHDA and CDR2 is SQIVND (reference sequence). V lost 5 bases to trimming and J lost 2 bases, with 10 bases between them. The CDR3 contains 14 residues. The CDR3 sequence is CASSLEGPYNEQFF. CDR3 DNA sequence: TGTGCCAGTAGTCTGGAGGGCCCCTACAATGAGCAGTTCTTC.

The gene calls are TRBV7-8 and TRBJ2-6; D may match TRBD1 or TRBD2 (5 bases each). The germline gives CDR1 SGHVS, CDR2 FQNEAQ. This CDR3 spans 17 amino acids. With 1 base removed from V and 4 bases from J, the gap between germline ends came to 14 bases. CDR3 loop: CASSLVGPEGGANVLTF. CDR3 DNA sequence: TGTGCCAGCAGCTTAGTAGGCCCAGAGGGGGGGGCCAACGTCCTGACTTTC.

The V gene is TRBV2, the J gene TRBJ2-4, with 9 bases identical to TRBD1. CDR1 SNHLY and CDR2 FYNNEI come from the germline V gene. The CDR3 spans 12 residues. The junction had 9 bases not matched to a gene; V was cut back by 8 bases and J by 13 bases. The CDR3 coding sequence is TGTGCCAGCCGGGACAGGGTTCCTATACAGTACTTC. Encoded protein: CASRDRVPIQYF. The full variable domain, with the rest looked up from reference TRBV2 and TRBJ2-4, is EPEVTQTPSHQVTQMGQEVILRCVPISNHLYFYWYRQILGQKVEFLVSFYNNEISEKSEIFDDQFSVERPDGSNFTLKIRSTKLEDSAMYFCASRDRVPIQYFGAGTRLSVL.

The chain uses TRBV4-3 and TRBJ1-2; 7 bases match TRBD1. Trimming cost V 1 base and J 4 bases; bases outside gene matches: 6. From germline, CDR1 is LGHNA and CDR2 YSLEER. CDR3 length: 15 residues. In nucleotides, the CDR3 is TGCGCCAGCAGCCAAGGACAGGGCAGTCCCTATGGCTACACCTTC. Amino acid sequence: CASSQGQGSPYGYTF.

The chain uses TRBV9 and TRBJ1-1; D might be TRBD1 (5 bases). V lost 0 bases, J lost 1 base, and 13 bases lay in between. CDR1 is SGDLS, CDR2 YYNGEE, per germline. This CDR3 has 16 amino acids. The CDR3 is CASSVGDYSRNTEAFF. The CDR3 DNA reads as TGTGCCAGCAGCGTAGGGGACTACTCTCGGAACACTGAAGCTTTCTTT.

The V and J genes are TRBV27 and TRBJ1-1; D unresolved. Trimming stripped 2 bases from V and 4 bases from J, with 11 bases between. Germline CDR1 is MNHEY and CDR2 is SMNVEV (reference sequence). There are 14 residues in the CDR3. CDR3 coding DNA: TGTGCCAGCAGTTTAGTTGGCAGTGCCACTGAAGCTTTCTTT. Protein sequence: CASSLVGSATEAFF.

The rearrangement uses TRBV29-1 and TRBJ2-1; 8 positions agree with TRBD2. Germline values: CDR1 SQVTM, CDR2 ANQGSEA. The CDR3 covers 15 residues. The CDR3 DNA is TGCAGTCTGCGGGAGGAGCCTTCGCGGAACAATGAGCAGTTCTTC. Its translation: CSLREEPSRNNEQFF.